Ten or more counts support the clone carrying this T cell receptor (beta chain). The sample belongs to a study of regulatory T cells in long-lasting Graves disease. Study details: Persistence in Graves' disease required over 5 years of antithyroid drugs plus positive TSH receptor antibodies.

The germline V and J ends were trimmed by 6 bases and 8 bases, with 17 bases remaining between them. The CDR3 runs 15 residues. CDR1 is MNHNS and CDR2 is SASEGT in the germline V gene. Combining iRepertoire HTBI primers with Arm-PCR of CDR3 regions, the authors built TCR beta libraries. Methods used by the authors: Samples jointly harbored about 63 TRBV and about 15 TRBJ segments. TCRdb fed the multiplex PCR reads into MiXCR, producing one record per CDR3 protein. The V and J calls, along with clone size, are taken from TCRdb and not from the paper's own processing. Of over 300,000 distinct CDR3 sequences listed, about 20% are singletons. The time point: persistent/refractory GD, antithyroid drugs over 5 years with positive TRAb. PBMC-derived RNA was used for the TCR library.

The material was peripheral blood mononuclear cells (PBMCs), obtained when the disease was refractory, from a patient treated with antithyroid drugs. The source is a female donor with Graves disease. J is TRBJ1-6 and V is TRBV6-1, with D hard to call. CDR3 nucleotides: TGTGCCAGCAGCCCCGAGGAAGGCAATTATTCACCCCTCCACTTT. Protein product: CASSPEEGNYSPLHF.